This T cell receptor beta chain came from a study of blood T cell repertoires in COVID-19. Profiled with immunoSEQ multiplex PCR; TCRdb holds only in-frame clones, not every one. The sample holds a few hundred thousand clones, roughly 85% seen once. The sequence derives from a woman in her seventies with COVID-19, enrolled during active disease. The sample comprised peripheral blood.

The CDR3 region is CASSVAGDEQPQHF. The CDR3 DNA follows: TGTGCCAGCAGCGTAGCCGGGGATGAGCAGCCCCAGCATTTT. The chain couples TRBV9 to TRBJ1-5; D is undetermined. V gave up 0 bases and J gave up 7 bases, with 11 bases separating them. This CDR3 region has 14 residues. The germline gives CDR1 SGDLS, CDR2 YYNGEE.